This is a list of T cell receptor beta chains from one sample in a study of read filtering for tumor transcriptome and immune sequencing. Each CDR3 protein is one row after TCRdb ran MiXCR on the reads. The data contain some 20,000 distinct CDR3 sequences, roughly 23% of them singletons. Source material: a population of CD138-negative cells sorted from bone marrow. The receptors were gathered from a donor over 35 with multiple myeloma. Both conserved end residues are part of each CDR3. D genes are given only for firm matches. Where a row states a size, it is once, few, many or the class of an expanded clone; other rows omit it.

len: 13; abundance: medium-sized; j_gene: TRBJ2-2; d_gene: .; v_gene: TRBV15; CDR3aa: CATSSWLAGELFF; CDR3nt: TGTGCCACCAGCAGTTGGTTAGCCGGGGAGCTGTTTTTT
len: 16; abundance: many; j_gene: TRBJ2-6; d_gene: .; v_gene: TRBV7-3; CDR3aa: CASSQGTSSGANVLTF; CDR3nt: TGTGCCAGCAGCCAAGGGACTTCCTCTGGGGCCAACGTCCTGACTTTC
len: 13; abundance: many; j_gene: TRBJ1-1; d_gene: .; v_gene: TRBV27; CDR3aa: CASSRGRGTEAFF; CDR3nt: TGTGCCAGCAGTCGTGGCAGGGGCACTGAAGCTTTCTTT
len: 15; abundance: many; j_gene: TRBJ2-2; d_gene: .; v_gene: TRBV28; CDR3aa: CASSLIGPQPGELFF; CDR3nt: TGTGCCAGCAGTTTAATCGGACCCCAGCCCGGGGAGCTGTTTTTT
len: 13; abundance: .; j_gene: TRBJ2-7; d_gene: .; v_gene: TRBV3-1; CDR3aa: CASSQAGYYEQYF; CDR3nt: TGTGCCAGCAGCCAAGCAGGGTACTACGAGCAGTACTTC
len: 17; abundance: .; j_gene: TRBJ2-7; d_gene: TRBD2; v_gene: TRBV4-2; CDR3aa: CASSQDLTPGGDYEQYF; CDR3nt: TGTGCCAGCAGCCAAGATCTGACCCCGGGAGGGGACTACGAGCAGTACTTC
len: 16; abundance: many; j_gene: TRBJ2-1; d_gene: TRBD2; v_gene: TRBV25-1; CDR3aa: CASSVSFSGSIGEQFF; CDR3nt: TGTGCCAGCAGTGTAAGTTTTAGCGGGAGTATCGGTGAGCAGTTCTTC
len: 15; abundance: many; j_gene: TRBJ2-7; d_gene: TRBD1; v_gene: TRBV6-6; CDR3aa: CASSAPGQGAREQYF; CDR3nt: TGTGCCAGCAGTGCCCCGGGACAGGGGGCGAGGGAGCAGTACTTC
len: 13; abundance: .; j_gene: TRBJ1-1; d_gene: .; v_gene: TRBV3-1; CDR3aa: CASSQEGMGSTFF; CDR3nt: TGTGCCAGCAGCCAAGAAGGGATGGGGAGTACTTTCTTT
len: 15; abundance: medium-sized; j_gene: TRBJ2-1; d_gene: .; v_gene: TRBV2; CDR3aa: CASSEGRDSYNEQFF; CDR3nt: TGTGCCAGCAGTGAAGGGCGGGACTCCTACAATGAGCAGTTCTTC
len: 15; abundance: .; j_gene: TRBJ2-1; d_gene: .; v_gene: TRBV29-1; CDR3aa: CSAKGRQVQDNEQFF; CDR3nt: TGCAGCGCGAAAGGGAGGCAGGTACAAGACAATGAGCAGTTCTTC
len: 13; abundance: many; j_gene: TRBJ2-1; d_gene: .; v_gene: TRBV29-1; CDR3aa: CSVEVTPQGEQFF; CDR3nt: TGCAGCGTTGAAGTAACTCCACAGGGTGAGCAGTTCTTC
len: 16; abundance: many; j_gene: TRBJ2-3; d_gene: .; v_gene: TRBV25-1; CDR3aa: CASSEQGPTKVDTQYF; CDR3nt: TGTGCCAGCAGTGAACAGGGCCCCACGAAGGTAGATACGCAGTATTTT
len: 12; abundance: few; j_gene: TRBJ2-7; d_gene: TRBD2; v_gene: TRBV29-1; CDR3aa: CSVVAGSGEQYF; CDR3nt: TGCAGCGTTGTAGCGGGGTCCGGGGAGCAGTACTTC
len: 19; abundance: medium-sized; j_gene: TRBJ2-1; d_gene: TRBD2; v_gene: TRBV5-1; CDR3aa: CASSLAPLSGTNSYNEQFF; CDR3nt: TGCGCCAGCAGCTTGGCCCCTCTTAGCGGGACAAACTCCTACAATGAGCAGTTCTTC
len: 15; abundance: few; j_gene: TRBJ2-1; d_gene: TRBD2; v_gene: TRBV15; CDR3aa: CATSIRREGLHEQFF; CDR3nt: TGTGCCACCAGCATAAGGCGGGAGGGCCTCCATGAGCAGTTCTTC
len: 16; abundance: few; j_gene: TRBJ2-7; d_gene: .; v_gene: TRBV5-1; CDR3aa: CASSPEGQLNSYEQYF; CDR3nt: TGCGCCAGCAGCCCGGAGGGACAGCTAAACTCCTACGAGCAGTACTTC
len: 14; abundance: medium-sized; j_gene: TRBJ2-1; d_gene: TRBD2; v_gene: TRBV29-1; CDR3aa: CSVGGGGSYNEQFF; CDR3nt: TGCAGCGTGGGTGGGGGGGGGTCCTACAATGAGCAGTTCTTC
len: 14; abundance: .; j_gene: TRBJ2-1; d_gene: .; v_gene: TRBV19; CDR3aa: CASSIGSGRNEQFF; CDR3nt: TGTGCCAGTAGTATAGGCTCTGGGCGCAATGAGCAGTTCTTC
len: 14; abundance: .; j_gene: TRBJ2-5; d_gene: .; v_gene: TRBV6-2/TRBV6-3; CDR3aa: CASSGTGSQETQYF; CDR3nt: TGTGCCAGCAGTGGAACCGGGAGCCAAGAGACCCAGTACTTC
len: 13; abundance: many; j_gene: TRBJ1-1; d_gene: .; v_gene: TRBV29-1; CDR3aa: CSVERGLNTEAFF; CDR3nt: TGCAGCGTTGAACGAGGGTTGAACACTGAAGCTTTCTTT
len: 15; abundance: many; j_gene: TRBJ1-4; d_gene: .; v_gene: TRBV20-1; CDR3aa: CSATADSATNEKLFF; CDR3nt: TGCAGTGCAACAGCTGACAGCGCAACTAATGAAAAACTGTTTTTT
len: 12; abundance: many; j_gene: TRBJ2-3; d_gene: .; v_gene: TRBV18; CDR3aa: CASSPDRDTQYF; CDR3nt: TGTGCCAGCTCACCAGATCGGGATACGCAGTATTTT
len: 13; abundance: many; j_gene: TRBJ2-1; d_gene: .; v_gene: TRBV4-2; CDR3aa: CASSQRPYNEQFF; CDR3nt: TGTGCCAGCAGCCAAAGACCCTACAATGAGCAGTTCTTC
len: 12; abundance: many; j_gene: TRBJ2-5; d_gene: TRBD1; v_gene: TRBV16; CDR3aa: CASSRDRETQYF; CDR3nt: TGTGCCAGCAGCCGGGACAGGGAGACCCAGTACTTC
len: 14; abundance: few; j_gene: TRBJ2-1; d_gene: TRBD2; v_gene: TRBV7-3; CDR3aa: CAKALREGRNEQFF; CDR3nt: TGTGCCAAAGCGTTGCGGGAGGGCCGGAATGAGCAGTTCTTC
len: 15; abundance: .; j_gene: TRBJ1-5; d_gene: TRBD1; v_gene: TRBV20-1; CDR3aa: CSALTGQGSNQPQHF; CDR3nt: TGCAGTGCCTTAACCGGACAGGGGAGCAATCAGCCCCAGCATTTT
len: 14; abundance: many; j_gene: TRBJ2-3; d_gene: TRBD2; v_gene: TRBV20-1; CDR3aa: CSARVASGSDTQYF; CDR3nt: TGCAGTGCTAGAGTGGCTAGCGGGAGTGATACGCAGTATTTT
len: 16; abundance: .; j_gene: TRBJ1-1; d_gene: TRBD1; v_gene: TRBV28; CDR3aa: CASRYYGTGRKTEAFF; CDR3nt: TGTGCCAGCAGGTACTATGGGACAGGGCGGAAGACTGAAGCTTTCTTT
len: 15; abundance: few; j_gene: TRBJ2-3; d_gene: .; v_gene: TRBV28; CDR3aa: CASSLRGVTTDTQYF; CDR3nt: TGTGCCAGCAGTTTGAGGGGGGTTACCACAGATACGCAGTATTTT
len: 12; abundance: .; j_gene: TRBJ2-1; d_gene: .; v_gene: TRBV4-3; CDR3aa: CASSQVFGEQFF; CDR3nt: TGCGCCAGCAGCCAAGTTTTCGGTGAGCAGTTCTTC
len: 14; abundance: few; j_gene: TRBJ2-2; d_gene: .; v_gene: TRBV9; CDR3aa: CASSGRQYTGELFF; CDR3nt: TGTGCCAGCAGCGGGAGACAGTACACCGGGGAGCTGTTTTTT
len: 12; abundance: many; j_gene: TRBJ1-4; d_gene: .; v_gene: TRBV29-1; CDR3aa: CSVAGIGEKLFF; CDR3nt: TGCAGCGTTGCTGGAATAGGCGAAAAACTGTTTTTT
len: 12; abundance: .; j_gene: TRBJ2-7; d_gene: .; v_gene: TRBV2; CDR3aa: CASSGGTYEQYF; CDR3nt: TGTGCCAGCAGTGGGGGGACCTACGAGCAGTACTTC